Presented here are 31 T cell receptor beta chains from one specimen sequenced in a study of blood T cell repertoires in COVID-19. Sequenced by immunoSEQ multiplex PCR; TCRdb stores in-frame clones only, minus some. The sample includes about 320,000 clones, 85% of them seen just once. The specimen sequenced was PBMCs or T cells enriched from blood (not recorded which). The source is a woman aged 25-40 years who had been exposed to COVID-19.

The V and J genes are TRBV28 and TRBJ2-1; D uncertain. This CDR3 is 16 amino acids long. The germline V and J ends were trimmed by 7 bases and 0 bases, with 16 bases remaining between them. Per the germline V gene, CDR1 is MDHEN and CDR2 is SYDVKM. In DNA, the CDR3 is TGTGCCAGCACGACGAGAGGAAGACCCTCCTACAATGAGCAGTTCTTC. Amino acid sequence: CASTTRGRPSYNEQFF. Supplemented by reference TRBV28 and TRBJ2-1, the full variable domain reads DVKVTQSSRYLVKRTGEKVFLECVQDMDHENMFWYRQDPGLGLRLIYFSYDVKMKEKGDIPEGYSVSREKKERFSLILESASTNQTSMYLCASTTRGRPSYNEQFFGPGTRLTVL.

The chain uses TRBV4-3 and TRBJ1-6, with D possibly TRBD1 on 6 matching bases. Germline V gene sequence: CDR1 LGHNA, CDR2 YSLEER. V dropped 0 bases and J dropped 7 bases, with 13 bases sitting between them. CDR3 length: 16 residues. The CDR3 region has the DNA TGCGCCAGCAGCCAAGAAATACAGGGTAGAAATTCACCCCTCCACTTT. Residues: CASSQEIQGRNSPLHF.

The genes are TRBV30 and TRBJ1-4; no firm D call. The germline V gene has CDR1 GTSNPN and CDR2 SVGIG (reference sequence). The CDR3 totals 16 residues. Between the trimmed V and J ends, which lost 2 bases and 5 bases, there was a span of 18 bases. CDR3 sequence reads: CAWSRIYSVSNEKLFF. In nucleotides, the CDR3 is TGTGCCTGGAGTCGCATTTATTCGGTATCGAATGAAAAACTGTTTTTT.

DNA for the CDR3: TGTGCCTGGAGTGTAGCCTCTCTCCAAGAGACCCAGTACTTC. Translation: CAWSVASLQETQYF. The rearrangement joins TRBV30 to TRBJ2-5, with D unresolved. The CDR3 extends over 14 amino acids. In germline, CDR1 is GTSNPN, CDR2 SVGIG (reference sequence). V was cut by 0 bases and J by 1 base, with 9 bases left in between.

DNA of the CDR3: TGTGCCAGCAGCTTAGAAAGGCGGTATGGCTACACCTTC. Its protein is CASSLERRYGYTF. The chain carries TRBV7-8 and TRBJ1-2; D ambiguous. The CDR3 spans 13 residues. Trimming took off 1 base at V and 5 bases at J, with 8 bases between the two ends. The germline CDR1 and CDR2 sequences are SGHVS and FQNEAQ.

The gene calls are TRBV7-9 and TRBJ1-1, with 9 bases that match TRBD1. The germline V gene has CDR1 SEHNR and CDR2 FQNEAQ (reference sequence). The CDR3 sequence is 14 residues long. The J segment lost 5 bases and the V segment lost 5 bases, leaving 6 bases of the junction unmatched. As DNA, the CDR3 is TGTGCCAGCAGCACAACAGGGGGCGTTACTGAAGCTTTCTTT. Translating it yields CASSTTGGVTEAFF.

The V gene is TRBV7-8, the J gene TRBJ1-5, with D possibly being TRBD1 (6 bases). Trimming stripped 5 bases from V and 3 bases from J, with 11 bases between. The CDR3 totals 14 residues. Germline-derived CDR1 and CDR2 are SGHVS and FQNEAQ. The CDR3 spells CASSQQGPNQPQHF. The CDR3 DNA is TGTGCCAGCAGCCAACAGGGACCCAATCAGCCCCAGCATTTT.

The V gene is TRBV5-1, the J gene TRBJ2-7, with 9 bases that match TRBD1. This CDR3 region has 15 residues. Trimming at V came to 3 bases and at J to 6 bases, leaving 10 bases not matched to a gene. CDR1 and CDR2 from the germline V gene are SGHRS and YFSETQ. CDR3 protein: CASSWGSGTGSEQYF. As DNA, the CDR3 is TGCGCCAGCAGCTGGGGCTCCGGGACAGGGAGCGAGCAGTACTTC. The variable domain in full, completed from reference TRBV5-1 and TRBJ2-7, reads KAGVTQTPRYLIKTRGQQVTLSCSPISGHRSVSWYQQTPGQGLQFLFEYFSETQRNKGNFPGRFSGRQFSNSRSEMNVSTLELGDSALYLCASSWGSGTGSEQYFGPGTRLTVT.

This clone was counted between two and nine times. The rearrangement uses TRBV19 and TRBJ1-6; TRBD1 might be the D (6 bases). The ends were cut back, 10 bases at V and 5 bases at J, with 12 bases in the middle. In germline, CDR1 is LNHDA, CDR2 SQIVND (reference sequence). The CDR3 loop spans 13 amino acids. Here the CDR3 reads CATRQVDNSPLHF. The CDR3 nucleotides read TGTGCCACCAGACAGGTGGATAATTCACCCCTCCACTTT.

The genes are TRBV27 and TRBJ2-7; 7 nucleotides line up with TRBD1. With V trimmed by 3 bases and J by 2 bases, 7 bases remained unmatched. The germline V gene has CDR1 MNHEY and CDR2 SMNVEV (reference sequence). The CDR3 runs to 15 residues. The CDR3 nucleotides are TGTGCCAGCAGTTTTCAACAGGGGTTGCCCTACGAGCAGTACTTC. Translation gives CASSFQQGLPYEQYF.

The sample holds one count of this clone. The J gene is TRBJ2-2, the V gene TRBV3-1 (or the pseudogene TRBV3-2); TRBD2 agrees at 7 bases. The germline V gene has CDR1 LGHDT and CDR2 YNNKEL (reference sequence). The length of the CDR3 is 16 residues. J was trimmed by 5 bases and V by 5 bases; bases with no gene match: 11. CDR3 bases: TGTGCCAGCAGCTTCAGACTAGCCGTCGGGACCGGGGAGCTGTTTTTT. It codes for CASSFRLAVGTGELFF.

This chain links TRBV28 with TRBJ1-2; 11 nucleotides agree with TRBD1. V trimming: 2 bases; J trimming: 8 bases; junction bases outside the gene matches: 7. Per the germline V gene, CDR1 is MDHEN and CDR2 is SYDVKM. The CDR3 contains 15 residues. CDR3 nucleotides: TGTGCCAGCAGTTTACGGACAGGGGGCCGTCGGGGCTACACCTTC. It translates to CASSLRTGGRRGYTF.

The CDR3 sequence: CASSLAGAGYTF. Here the CDR3 DNA reads TGTGCCAGCAGCTTAGCAGGGGCTGGCTACACCTTC. The rearrangement uses TRBV11-2 and TRBJ1-2, with a possible D match to TRBD1 (6 bases). This CDR3 region has 12 residues. Germline V lookup: CDR1 SGHAT, CDR2 FQNNGV. V was cut by 1 base and J by 7 bases, with 7 bases left in between. The variable domain in full, with the rest retrieved from reference TRBV11-2 and TRBJ1-2, is EAGVAQSPRYKIIEKRQSVAFWCNPISGHATLYWYQQILGQGPKLLIQFQNNGVVDDSQLPKDRFSAERLKGVDSTLKIQPAKLEDSAVYLCASSLAGAGYTFGSGTRLTVV.

V gene TRBV24-1 combines with J gene TRBJ2-1; 7 positions match TRBD2. Germline V lookup: CDR1 KGHDR, CDR2 SFDVKD. J was trimmed by 8 bases and V by 4 bases; bases with no gene match: 4. This CDR3 is built from 13 residues. The CDR3 spells CATSEGGKDEQFF. CDR3 coding DNA: TGTGCCACCAGTGAGGGGGGGAAAGATGAGCAGTTCTTC.

This chain links TRBV6-1 with TRBJ2-5; perhaps TRBD1 as D (5 bases). V was shortened by 1 base and J by 5 bases, with 11 bases between the two germline ends. In germline, CDR1 is MNHNS, CDR2 SASEGT. CDR3 size: 14 residues. The CDR3 loop reads CASSEVGAGETQYF. In DNA form, the CDR3 reads TGTGCCAGCAGTGAAGTTGGGGCCGGGGAGACCCAGTACTTC.

The chain is built from TRBV30 and TRBJ1-6; 8 nucleotides align to TRBD1. Trimming cost V 2 bases and J 9 bases; bases outside gene matches: 3. Germline CDR1 GTSNPN, CDR2 SVGIG (reference sequence). The CDR3 sequence is 13 residues long. The CDR3 region has the DNA TGTGCCTGGAGTAGGGACAGGCGTTCACCCCTCCACTTT. It yields the protein CAWSRDRRSPLHF. Together with reference TRBV30 and TRBJ1-6, the CDR3 gives the full variable domain: SQTIHQWPATLVQPVGSPLSLECTVEGTSNPNLYWYRQAAGRGLQLLFYSVGIGQISSEVPQNLSASRPQDRQFILSSKKLLLSDSGFYLCAWSRDRRSPLHFGNGTRLTVT.

V usage is TRBV5-1 and J usage is TRBJ2-6, with a possible D match to TRBD1 (5 bases). This CDR3 contains 15 residues. The V end lost 2 bases, the J end lost 2 bases, and 8 bases lay between the germline ends. The germline V gene has CDR1 SGHRS and CDR2 YFSETQ. DNA of the CDR3: TGCGCCAGCAGCTTCGCAGGGACTGGGGCCAACGTCCTGACTTTC. Translated: CASSFAGTGANVLTF.

This chain links TRBV30 with TRBJ1-4; D not certain. V lost 1 base and J lost 4, with 7 bases in between. CDR1 is GTSNPN and CDR2 is SVGIG in the germline V gene (reference sequence). The CDR3 has 13 residues. The CDR3 DNA sequence: TGTGCCTGGAGTGGGGCCAATAATGAAAAACTGTTTTTT. This sequence encodes CAWSGANNEKLFF.

This chain connects TRBV5-1 to TRBJ1-2; 7 nucleotides match TRBD1. The CDR3 length is 17 residues. Germline lookup yields CDR1 SGHRS and CDR2 YFSETQ. V shed 0 bases, J shed 5 bases, and the junction held 13 bases outside the gene matches. The CDR3 DNA reads as TGCGCCAGCAGCTTGGCTAGGACTGGGACAGTAGATTATGGCTACACCTTC. Its translation: CASSLARTGTVDYGYTF.

This rearrangement joins TRBV5-6 to TRBJ1-1, with D unclear. CDR3 length equals 11 residues. Trimming left V 3 bases short and J 7 bases short, with 7 bases between. Germline CDR1 is SGHDT and CDR2 is YYEEEE. The CDR3 loop is CASSYLIEAFF. For the CDR3, the DNA is TGTGCCAGCAGCTACTTGATTGAAGCTTTCTTT. The full variable domain, completed using reference TRBV5-6 and TRBJ1-1, is DAGVTQSPTHLIKTRGQQVTLRCSPKSGHDTVSWYQQALGQGPQFIFQYYEEEERQRGNFPDRFSGHQFPNYSSELNVNALLLGDSALYLCASSYLIEAFFGQGTRLTVV.

V is TRBV9 and J is TRBJ1-1; D is uncertain. The CDR3 covers 14 residues. Per the germline V gene, CDR1 is SGDLS and CDR2 is YYNGEE. V shed 0 bases and J shed 4 bases, with 10 bases lying between them. CDR3 protein: CASSVGATFTEAFF. The DNA of the CDR3 is TGTGCCAGCAGCGTAGGGGCCACTTTCACTGAAGCTTTCTTT.

The chain recombines TRBV28 with TRBJ1-5; maybe TRBD1 (5 bases). Germline CDR1 and CDR2: MDHEN and SYDVKM. Trimming stripped 5 bases from V and 4 bases from J, with 12 bases between. This CDR3 comprises 14 residues. The CDR3 DNA follows: TGTGCCAGCAGTCCCGGACAAACAAATCAGCCCCAGCATTTT. Translated, it gives CASSPGQTNQPQHF.

The V and J genes are TRBV27 and TRBJ1-2; D possibly corresponds to TRBD1 (6 bases). The V end was cut by 0 bases, the J end by 8 bases, with 10 bases between. This CDR3 has 13 amino acids. Germline-derived CDR1 and CDR2 are MNHEY and SMNVEV (reference sequence). CDR3 coding DNA: TGTGCCAGCAGTTTATCGGGGGCATGGGGCTACACCTTC. This codes for CASSLSGAWGYTF.

The rearrangement links TRBV11-2 to TRBJ1-3, with a weak D call TRBD1 (6 bases). V was shortened by 5 bases and J by 2 bases, with 10 bases between the two germline ends. Germline CDR1 is SGHAT and CDR2 is FQNNGV. The CDR3 is 14 amino acids. CDR3 bases: TGTGCCAGCAGCCTCCGGACAGCTGGAAACACCATATATTTT. Protein sequence: CASSLRTAGNTIYF.

The chain couples TRBV2 to TRBJ1-2; D not certain. This CDR3 spans 13 amino acids. Trimming left V 4 bases short and J 0 bases short, with 6 bases between. The germline V gene has CDR1 SNHLY and CDR2 FYNNEI. The CDR3 here is CASSAPANYGYTF. The CDR3 coding sequence is TGTGCCAGCAGTGCCCCCGCTAACTATGGCTACACCTTC.

The chain recombines TRBV4-1 with TRBJ2-1; perhaps TRBD2 as D (7 bases). Germline-derived CDR1 and CDR2 are MGHRA and YSYEKL. There are 17 residues in the CDR3. The germline V and J ends were trimmed by 0 bases and 6 bases, with 18 bases remaining between them. CDR3 residues: CASSQEYAGAGGNEQFF. The CDR3 DNA sequence: TGCGCCAGCAGCCAAGAATATGCGGGGGCCGGAGGCAATGAGCAGTTCTTC.

The genes are TRBV5-1 and TRBJ1-5, with a possible D match to TRBD1 (6 bases). Germline values: CDR1 SGHRS, CDR2 YFSETQ. The CDR3 is made up of 18 amino acids. V dropped 2 bases and J dropped 1 base, with 19 bases sitting between them. As DNA, the CDR3 is TGCGCCAGCAGCTTCAAACAGGGATTTGTAAGAAGCAATCAGCCCCAGCATTTT. Translated: CASSFKQGFVRSNQPQHF.

The chain employs TRBV28 and TRBJ2-7, with 7 bases fitting TRBD2. The length of the CDR3 is 16 residues. V was pared by 4 bases and J by 0 bases, with 9 bases of the junction left unmatched. Germline-derived CDR1 and CDR2 are MDHEN and SYDVKM. CDR3 coding DNA: TGTGCCAGCAGTTCACCTCGGACTAGACCCTCCTACGAGCAGTACTTC. It specifies CASSSPRTRPSYEQYF. The full variable domain, its missing parts supplied by reference TRBV28 and TRBJ2-7, is DVKVTQSSRYLVKRTGEKVFLECVQDMDHENMFWYRQDPGLGLRLIYFSYDVKMKEKGDIPEGYSVSREKKERFSLILESASTNQTSMYLCASSSPRTRPSYEQYFGPGTRLTVT.

The V and J genes are TRBV18 and TRBJ1-1, with D hard to call. Trimming removed 10 bases from V and 1 base from J, with 16 bases in between. The CDR3 extends over 14 amino acids. Germline lookup yields CDR1 KGHSH and CDR2 LQKENI. CDR3 coding DNA: TGTGCCACTCTAAACTCCCGTGGGAACACTGAAGCTTTCTTT. This codes for CATLNSRGNTEAFF.

The chain employs TRBV5-6 and TRBJ2-1, with TRBD1 matching over 7 bases. This CDR3 has 16 residues. V was pared by 4 bases and J by 2 bases, with 9 bases of the junction left unmatched. Germline V gene sequence: CDR1 SGHDT, CDR2 YYEEEE. Here the CDR3 DNA reads TGTGCCAGCAGCCCCTCGTCGGGGACAGCCTACAATGAGCAGTTCTTC. It translates to CASSPSSGTAYNEQFF. Based on the CDR3 plus reference TRBV5-6 and TRBJ2-1, the full variable domain is DAGVTQSPTHLIKTRGQQVTLRCSPKSGHDTVSWYQQALGQGPQFIFQYYEEEERQRGNFPDRFSGHQFPNYSSELNVNALLLGDSALYLCASSPSSGTAYNEQFFGPGTRLTVL.

About this clone itself: An end of the junction differs from the germline gene, which may be a read error. The CDR3 region is CASSPRTGRYTEAFF. CDR3 sequence (DNA): TGTGCCAGTAGTCCCCGGACAGGCCGCTACACTGAAGCCTTCTTT. V usage is TRBV19 and J usage is TRBJ1-1, with 7 bases lining up with TRBD1. CDR3 length: 15 residues. Germline V CDR1 and CDR2: LNHDA, SQIVND (reference sequence).